Sequencing of this T cell receptor beta chain was carried out in a study of Graves' ophthalmopathy and Graves' hyperthyroidism. This clonotype was seen many times. Germline CDR1 MGHRA, CDR2 YSYEKL. The CDR3 runs 14 residues. Between the trimmed V and J ends, which lost 3 bases and 7 bases, there was a span of 13 bases. As the template, RNA transcripts were used to amplify TCR beta CDR3 regions. HTBI-primed RT-PCR formed the first round, and a multiplex PCR formed the second. TCRdb redid the calling of the multiplex PCR reads with MiXCR, one entry per CDR3 protein. The sample has about 220,000 distinct CDR3 sequences; around a fifth are singletons.

Sequencing was performed on peripheral blood. This TCR was sampled from a woman aged 45-60 years with Graves' ophthalmopathy. The rearrangement uses TRBV4-1 and TRBJ1-5; TRBD1 is a possible D gene (5 bases). For the CDR3, the DNA is TGCGCCAGCAGCCAGGCAACACAGGTACAGCCCCAGCATTTT. This translates into CASSQATQVQPQHF.